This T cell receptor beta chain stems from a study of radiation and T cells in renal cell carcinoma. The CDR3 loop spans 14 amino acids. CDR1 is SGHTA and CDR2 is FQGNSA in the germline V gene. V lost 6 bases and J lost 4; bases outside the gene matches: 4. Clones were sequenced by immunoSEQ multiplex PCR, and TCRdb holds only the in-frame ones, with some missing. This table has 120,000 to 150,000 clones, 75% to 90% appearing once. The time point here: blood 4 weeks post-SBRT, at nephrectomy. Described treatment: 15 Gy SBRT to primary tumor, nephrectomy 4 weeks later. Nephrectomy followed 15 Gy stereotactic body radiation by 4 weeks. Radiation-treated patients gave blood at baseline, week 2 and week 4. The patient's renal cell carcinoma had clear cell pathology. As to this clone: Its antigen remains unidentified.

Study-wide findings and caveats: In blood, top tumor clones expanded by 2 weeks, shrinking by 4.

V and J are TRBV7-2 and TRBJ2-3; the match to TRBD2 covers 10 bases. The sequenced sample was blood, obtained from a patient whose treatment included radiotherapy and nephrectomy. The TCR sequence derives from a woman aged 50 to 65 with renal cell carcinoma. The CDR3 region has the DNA TGTGCCAGCAGGAGCGGGGGGGCCCCAGATACGCAGTATTTT. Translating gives CASRSGGAPDTQYF.